Listed here are 5 T cell receptor beta chains from one sample, sequenced in a study of CD8 T cells in ankylosing spondylitis. TCRdb processed the 5' RACE reads anew with MiXCR; each CDR3 protein has one entry. The sample yields roughly 490,000 distinct CDR3 sequences, roughly 5.3% seen once. No antigens are known for them. Notes on the study in general: A motif in TCR beta, a set of under ten highly homologous variants, appeared characteristic of ankylosing spondylitis blood.

Sequencing was performed on blood, either unsorted or a sorted T cell fraction (not recorded which). These receptors were obtained from a male donor with ankylosing spondylitis.

In this sample, this clonotype turned up many times. The chain couples TRBV20-1 to TRBJ1-3; tentative D call: TRBD1 (6 bases). The germline V gene has CDR1 DFQATT and CDR2 SNEGSKA (reference sequence). Trimming stripped 0 bases from V and 1 base from J, with 7 bases between. The CDR3 is made up of 14 amino acids. Here the CDR3 reads CSAREGGSGNTIYF. CDR3 nucleotides: TGCAGTGCTAGAGAAGGGGGATCTGGAAACACCATATATTTT.

This clonotype was seen repeatedly, ten times or more. This chain connects TRBV10-3 to TRBJ2-3; D possibly corresponds to TRBD2 (6 bases). The CDR3 runs 14 residues. V was shortened by 6 bases and J by 2 bases, with 12 bases between the two germline ends. The germline CDR1 and CDR2 sequences are ENHRY and SYGVKD. CDR3 sequence reads: CAIRRGLNTDTQYF. CDR3 in DNA: TGTGCCATCAGACGCGGACTAAACACAGATACGCAGTATTTT.

Of note for this clonotype: A much larger clone differs from this one at a single base, so this may be a read error. The V and J genes are TRBV18 and TRBJ2-3; D perhaps matches TRBD1 (5 bases). This CDR3 is 14 amino acids long. CDR1 is KGHSH and CDR2 is LQKENI in the germline V gene. The CDR3 region has the DNA TGTGCCAGCTCACCCAACAGGATAACAGATGCGCAGTATTTT. Residues: CASSPNRITDAQYF. The variable domain in full, completed from reference TRBV18 and TRBJ2-3, reads NAGVMQNPRHLVRRRGQEARLRCSPMKGHSHVYWYRQLPEEGLKFMVYLQKENIIDESGMPKERFSAEFPKEGPSILRIQQVVRGDSAAYFCASSPNRITDAQYFGPGTRLTVL.

Many counts were recorded for this clonotype. The chain couples TRBV12-3 or TRBV12-4 to TRBJ2-7; 10 positions agree with TRBD1. The CDR3 contains 14 residues. V dropped 2 bases and J dropped 6; count of bases not matched to a gene: 4. This chain's CDR3 is CASSLRDRGSEQYF. The CDR3 DNA reads as TGTGCCAGCAGTTTAAGGGACAGGGGCTCCGAGCAGTACTTC.

This clonotype was found many times. This chain links TRBV14 with TRBJ1-2; no reliable D call. CDR3 size: 12 residues. The germline V and J ends were trimmed by 3 bases and 5 bases, with 7 bases remaining between them. CDR1 and CDR2 from the germline V gene are SGHDN and FVKESK. This chain's CDR3 is CASSHLRYGYTF. The CDR3 DNA reads TGTGCCAGCAGCCACCTGAGGTATGGCTACACCTTC.